The 5 T cell receptor beta chains below all came from one sample that was sequenced in a study of blood T cell repertoires in COVID-19. TCRdb keeps only in-frame clones here, not all; method: immunoSEQ multiplex PCR. The sample holds about 220,000 clones; about 80% are singletons and the top ten take approximately 1.4%. Sequenced material: PBMCs or T cells enriched from blood (not recorded which). The receptor source for this set is a woman in her thirties or forties with acute COVID-19.

The chain is built from TRBV30 and TRBJ2-5, with D uncertain. V lost 0 bases and J 4 bases, leaving 9 bases between the germline ends. From germline, CDR1 is GTSNPN and CDR2 SVGIG (reference sequence). CDR3 length: 13 residues. CDR3 bases: TGTGCCTGGAGTGTACGCCTGGCAGAGACCCAGTACTTC. This codes for CAWSVRLAETQYF.

This clone was seen only a few times. The chain combines TRBV19 with TRBJ1-2; D uncertain. The V end was cut by 5 bases, the J end by 2 bases, with 12 bases between. The germline gives CDR1 LNHDA, CDR2 SQIVND (reference sequence). The CDR3 length is 14 residues. CDR3 in DNA: TGTGCCAGTAGTCCCCCCGGTCTCAACTATGGCTACACCTTC. Its translation is CASSPPGLNYGYTF.

The rearrangement joins TRBV28 to TRBJ2-7, with D hard to call. CDR3 length: 14 amino acids. The ends were cut back, 3 bases at V and 4 bases at J, with 13 bases in the middle. Germline CDR1 reads MDHEN; CDR2 reads SYDVKM. CDR3 in amino acids: CASSFPGGPYEQYF. CDR3 sequence (DNA): TGTGCCAGCAGTTTCCCCGGTGGGCCTTACGAGCAGTACTTC.

The chain couples TRBV28 to TRBJ2-3, with D uncertain. Trimming cost V 2 bases and J 2 bases, with 5 bases left between them. Germline V gives CDR1 MDHEN, CDR2 SYDVKM. The CDR3 totals 13 residues. CDR3 in DNA: TGTGCCAGCAGTTTACAGGACACAGATACGCAGTATTTT. This codes for CASSLQDTDTQYF.

The CDR3 DNA sequence: TGTGCCAGCCGCACTCAGGGGAACACCGGGGAGCTGTTTTTT. This sequence encodes CASRTQGNTGELFF. The chain employs TRBV11-3 and TRBJ2-2; D may be TRBD1 (5 bases). V lost 8 bases and J 1 base, leaving 11 bases between the germline ends. The CDR3 has 14 residues. Germline V gene lookup returns CDR1 SGHNT and CDR2 YENEEA.